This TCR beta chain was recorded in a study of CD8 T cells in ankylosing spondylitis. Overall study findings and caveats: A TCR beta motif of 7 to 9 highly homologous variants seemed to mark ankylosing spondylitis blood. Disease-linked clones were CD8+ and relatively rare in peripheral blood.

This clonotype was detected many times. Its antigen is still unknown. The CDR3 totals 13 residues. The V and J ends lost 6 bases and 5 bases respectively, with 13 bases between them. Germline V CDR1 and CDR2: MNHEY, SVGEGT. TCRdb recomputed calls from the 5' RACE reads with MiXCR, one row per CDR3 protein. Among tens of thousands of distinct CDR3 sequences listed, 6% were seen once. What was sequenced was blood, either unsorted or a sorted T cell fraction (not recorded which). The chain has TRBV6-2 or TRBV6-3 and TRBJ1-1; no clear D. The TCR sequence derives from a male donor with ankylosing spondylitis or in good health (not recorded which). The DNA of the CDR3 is TGTGCCAGCAGCCGTGGCGGGTGGACTGAAGCTTTCTTT. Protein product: CASSRGGWTEAFF.